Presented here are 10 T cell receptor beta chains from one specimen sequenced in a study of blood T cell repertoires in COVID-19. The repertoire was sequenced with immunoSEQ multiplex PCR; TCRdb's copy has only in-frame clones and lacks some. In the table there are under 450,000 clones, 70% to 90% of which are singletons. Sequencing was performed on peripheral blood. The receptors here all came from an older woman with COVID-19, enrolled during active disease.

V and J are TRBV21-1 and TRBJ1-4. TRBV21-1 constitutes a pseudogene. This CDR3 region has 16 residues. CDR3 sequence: CASSQNRRGKREKLFF. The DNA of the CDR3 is TGTGCCAGCTCACAAAACCGGAGGGGAAAACGCGAAAAACTGTTTTTT.

In DNA form, the CDR3 reads TGTGCCAGCAGCAAATCGGTTTATCCTAAGACACTGGTGGACACTGAAGCTTTCTTT. Protein sequence: CASSKSVYPKTLVDTEAFF. V usage is TRBV21-1 and J usage is TRBJ1-1; TRBD1, the D gene given by the table, was not confirmed from the DNA. TRBV21-1 represents a pseudogene. This CDR3 is 19 amino acids long.

The CDR3 nucleotides read TGCGCCAGCAGCCTCCCCCGAAGGCAGGGGGGTAATAGGGCCAACGTCCTGACTTTC. Encoded protein: CASSLPRRQGGNRANVLTF. The chain is built from TRBV4-1 and TRBJ2-6, with TRBD1 as a possible D gene (7 bases). Germline CDR1 and CDR2: MGHRA and YSYEKL. Trimming stripped 4 bases from V and 5 bases from J, with 24 bases between. The CDR3 spans 19 residues.

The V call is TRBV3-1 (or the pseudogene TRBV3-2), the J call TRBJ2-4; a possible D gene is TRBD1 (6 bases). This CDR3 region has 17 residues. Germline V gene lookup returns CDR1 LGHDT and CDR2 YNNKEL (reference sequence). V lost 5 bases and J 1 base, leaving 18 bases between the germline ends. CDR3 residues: CASSITRSGAAKNIQYF. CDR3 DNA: TGTGCCAGCAGCATAACAAGATCAGGGGCGGCCAAAAACATTCAGTACTTC.

Here the CDR3 DNA reads TGTGCCTGGAGTGTTCAGGGGGGAACACGGGGGAACTATGGCTACACCTTC. Its translation: CAWSVQGGTRGNYGYTF. This chain joins TRBV30 and TRBJ1-2; TRBD1 matches 7 bases. The CDR3 loop spans 17 amino acids. Looked up from germline, CDR1 is GTSNPN and CDR2 is SVGIG (reference sequence). V lost 0 bases and J lost 2; bases outside the gene matches: 12.

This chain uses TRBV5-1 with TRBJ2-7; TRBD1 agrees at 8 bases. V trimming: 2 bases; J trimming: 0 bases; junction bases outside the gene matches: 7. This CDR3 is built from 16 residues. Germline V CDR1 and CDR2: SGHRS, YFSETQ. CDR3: CASSLISGTGSYEQYF. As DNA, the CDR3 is TGCGCCAGCAGCTTAATATCCGGGACAGGCTCCTACGAGCAGTACTTC.

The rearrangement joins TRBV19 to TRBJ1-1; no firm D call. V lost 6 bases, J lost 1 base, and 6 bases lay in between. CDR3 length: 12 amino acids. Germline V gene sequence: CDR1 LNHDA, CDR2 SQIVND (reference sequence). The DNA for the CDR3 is TGTGCCAGTAGGGCGGGGAACACTGAAGCTTTCTTT. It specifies CASRAGNTEAFF. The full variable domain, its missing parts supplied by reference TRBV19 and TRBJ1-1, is DGGITQSPKYLFRKEGQNVTLSCEQNLNHDAMYWYRQDPGQGLRLIYYSQIVNDFQKGDIAEGYSVSREKKESFPLTVTSAQKNPTAFYLCASRAGNTEAFFGQGTRLTVV.

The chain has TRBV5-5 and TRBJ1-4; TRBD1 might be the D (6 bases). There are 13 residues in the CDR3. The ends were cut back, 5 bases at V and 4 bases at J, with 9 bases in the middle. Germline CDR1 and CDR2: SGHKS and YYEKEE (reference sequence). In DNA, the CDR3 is TGTGCCAGCAGTCCGGACAGTAATGAAAAACTGTTTTTT. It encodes CASSPDSNEKLFF.

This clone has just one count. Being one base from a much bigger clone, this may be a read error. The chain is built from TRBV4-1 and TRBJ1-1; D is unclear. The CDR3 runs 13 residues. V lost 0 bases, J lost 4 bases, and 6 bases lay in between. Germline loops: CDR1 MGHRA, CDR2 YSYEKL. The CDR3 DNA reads TGCGCCAGCAGCCAAGATCGGAGCACTGAAGCTTTCTTT. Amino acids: CASSQDRSTEAFF.

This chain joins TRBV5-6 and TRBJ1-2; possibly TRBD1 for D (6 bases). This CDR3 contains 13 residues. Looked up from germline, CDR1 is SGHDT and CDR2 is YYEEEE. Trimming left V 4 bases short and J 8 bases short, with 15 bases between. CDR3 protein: CASSQGWAGGYTF. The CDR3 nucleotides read TGTGCCAGCAGCCAGGGGTGGGCAGGAGGCTACACCTTC.